This record looks at one T cell receptor (beta chain) sequence and its context. Its specificity is unknown. This same CDR3 is encoded by further DNA sequences in the sample. PCR was performed using 60 Vbeta and 13 Jbeta primers. TCRdb's copy holds only in-frame clones and misses some; the assay was immunoSEQ multiplex PCR. The data hold 85,000 to 100,000 clones, with 64% observed a single time. This sample stems from a study of cytomegalovirus exposure and HLA in healthy donors. Trimming pared 6 bases from V and 5 bases from J, leaving 15 bases between. The germline V gene encodes CDR1 MNHEY and CDR2 SVGAGI. The CDR3 is 14 amino acids. General study results and limits: Serostatus for CMV was the only available immune exposure information. The analysis excluded some indistinguishable V segments, including TRBV6-2 and TRBV6-3. One variant, a missense change in DCLRE1C, was linked in a later analysis to TCR beta V- and J-gene trimming.

What was sequenced was PBMCs. The clonotype was recovered from a man in his fifties or sixties in good health and CMV-seronegative. The J gene is TRBJ2-3, the V gene TRBV6-5; D possibly corresponds to TRBD2 (5 bases). The DNA for the CDR3 is TGTGCCAGCAGCCCCCCGGGAAGAGAAGATACGCAGTATTTT. Its translation is CASSPPGREDTQYF.